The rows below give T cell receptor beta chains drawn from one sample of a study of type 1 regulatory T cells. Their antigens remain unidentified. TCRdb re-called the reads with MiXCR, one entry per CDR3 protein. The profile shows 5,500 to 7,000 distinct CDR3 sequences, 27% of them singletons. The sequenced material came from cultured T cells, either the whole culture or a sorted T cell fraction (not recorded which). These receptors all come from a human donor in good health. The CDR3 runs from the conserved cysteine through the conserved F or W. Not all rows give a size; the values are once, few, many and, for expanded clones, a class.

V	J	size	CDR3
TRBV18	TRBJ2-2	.	CASSPGTGYAGELFF
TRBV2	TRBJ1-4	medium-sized	CASNLIGTQNEKLFF
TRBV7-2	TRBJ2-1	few	CASSSPGTLYNEQFF
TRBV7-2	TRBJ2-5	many	CASSSVWETQYF
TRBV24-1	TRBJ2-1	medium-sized	CATSDGVNEQFF
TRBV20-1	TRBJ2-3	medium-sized	CSATRPESTDTQYF
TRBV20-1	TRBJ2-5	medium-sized	CSALLAGVQETQYF
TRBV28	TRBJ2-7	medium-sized	CASSPGLAGVRGPVLYEQYF
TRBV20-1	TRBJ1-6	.	CSARDNGQGGSPLHF
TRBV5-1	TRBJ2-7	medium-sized	CASSLVGGLEQYF
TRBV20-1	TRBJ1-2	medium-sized	CSGALAASGYGYTF
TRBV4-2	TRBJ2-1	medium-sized	CASSQSGTSNEQFF
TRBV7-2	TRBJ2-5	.	CASSLRAGKETQYF